The source of this T cell receptor (beta chain) is a study of T cells in lung cancer brain metastases. The overall study: Median interval between primary and brain metastasis samples was almost 350 days.

This CDR3 region has 14 residues. V shed 0 bases and J 4 bases; nucleotides not matched to a gene: 3. Germline V CDR1 and CDR2: SGHKS, YYEKEE (reference sequence). This table comes from immunoSEQ multiplex PCR, and its TCRdb copy is limited to in-frame clones, with some not included. This table holds about 2,900 clones, less than 90% found once. The chain employs TRBV5-5 and TRBJ1-2, with 7 positions matching TRBD1. This receptor was obtained from a woman aged 60-75 years with non-small cell lung cancer. Sequencing was performed on tumor tissue from the primary lung tumor. Here the CDR3 DNA reads TGTGCCAGCAGCTTGGGGGACAGCTTCTATGGCTACACCTTC. Translated: CASSLGDSFYGYTF.